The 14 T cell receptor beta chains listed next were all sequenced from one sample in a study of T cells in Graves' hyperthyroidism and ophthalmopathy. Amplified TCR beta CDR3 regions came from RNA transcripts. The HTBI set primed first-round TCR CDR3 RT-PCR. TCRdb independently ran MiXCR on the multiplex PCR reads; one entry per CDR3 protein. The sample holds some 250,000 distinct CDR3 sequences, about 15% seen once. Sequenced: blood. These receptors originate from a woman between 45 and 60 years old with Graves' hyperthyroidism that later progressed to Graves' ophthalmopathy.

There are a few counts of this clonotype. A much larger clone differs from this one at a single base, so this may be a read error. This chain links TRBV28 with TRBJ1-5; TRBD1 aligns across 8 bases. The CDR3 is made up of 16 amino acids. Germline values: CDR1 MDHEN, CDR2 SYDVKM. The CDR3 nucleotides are TGTGCCAGCAGTCAAGCTGGACAGGGCCTCAATCGGCCCCAGCATTTT. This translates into CASSQAGQGLNRPQHF.

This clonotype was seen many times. CDR3 protein: CASSRDRGGSQPQHF. CDR3 DNA: TGTGCCAGCAGTCGGGACAGGGGAGGTAGTCAGCCCCAGCATTTT. The V gene is TRBV2, the J gene TRBJ1-5; 10 positions agree with TRBD1. Germline CDR1 reads SNHLY; CDR2 reads FYNNEI. The V segment lost 5 bases and the J segment 6 bases; nucleotides outside the gene matches: 7. This CDR3 contains 15 residues.

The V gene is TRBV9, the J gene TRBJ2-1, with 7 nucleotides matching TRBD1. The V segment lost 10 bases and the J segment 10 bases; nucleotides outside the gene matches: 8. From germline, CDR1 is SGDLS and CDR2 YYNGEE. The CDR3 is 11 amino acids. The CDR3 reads CASQGETEQFF. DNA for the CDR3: TGTGCCTCCCAGGGGGAGACAGAGCAGTTCTTC.

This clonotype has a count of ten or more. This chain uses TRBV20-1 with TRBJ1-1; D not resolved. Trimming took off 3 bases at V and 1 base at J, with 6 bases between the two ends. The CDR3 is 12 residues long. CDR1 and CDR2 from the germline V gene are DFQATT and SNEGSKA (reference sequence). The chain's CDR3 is CSARPQNTEAFF. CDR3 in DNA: TGCAGTGCTAGGCCACAGAACACTGAAGCTTTCTTT.

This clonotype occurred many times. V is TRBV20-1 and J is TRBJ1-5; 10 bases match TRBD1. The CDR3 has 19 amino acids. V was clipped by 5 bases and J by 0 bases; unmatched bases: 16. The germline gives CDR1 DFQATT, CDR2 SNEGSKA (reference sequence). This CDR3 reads CSARLSPGQGTYSNQPQHF. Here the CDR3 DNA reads TGCAGTGCTCGCCTGTCGCCGGGACAGGGGACTTATAGCAATCAGCCCCAGCATTTT.

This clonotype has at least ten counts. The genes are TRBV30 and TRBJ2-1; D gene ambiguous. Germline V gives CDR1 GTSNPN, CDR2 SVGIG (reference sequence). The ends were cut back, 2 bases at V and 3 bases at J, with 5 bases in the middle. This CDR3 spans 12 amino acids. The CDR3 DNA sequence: TGTGCCTGGAGTACGAGCTACAATGAGCAGTTCTTC. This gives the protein CAWSTSYNEQFF. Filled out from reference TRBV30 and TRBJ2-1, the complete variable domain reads SQTIHQWPATLVQPVGSPLSLECTVEGTSNPNLYWYRQAAGRGLQLLFYSVGIGQISSEVPQNLSASRPQDRQFILSSKKLLLSDSGFYLCAWSTSYNEQFFGPGTRLTVL.

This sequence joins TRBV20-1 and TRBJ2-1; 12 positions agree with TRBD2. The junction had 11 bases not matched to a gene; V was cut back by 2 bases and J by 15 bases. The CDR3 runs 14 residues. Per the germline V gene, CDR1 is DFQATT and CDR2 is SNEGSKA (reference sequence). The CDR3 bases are TGCAGTGCTAGACGGCTAGCGGGAGGGCGAAGTTGGTTCTTC. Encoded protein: CSARRLAGGRSWFF.

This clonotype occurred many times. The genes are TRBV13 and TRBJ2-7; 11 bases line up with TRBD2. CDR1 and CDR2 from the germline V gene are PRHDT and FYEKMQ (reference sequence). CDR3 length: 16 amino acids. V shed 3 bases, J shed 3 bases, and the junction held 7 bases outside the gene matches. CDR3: CASSFGFSGRDYEQYF. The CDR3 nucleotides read TGTGCCAGCAGCTTTGGGTTTAGCGGGAGGGACTACGAGCAGTACTTC. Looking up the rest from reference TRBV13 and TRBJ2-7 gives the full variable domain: AAGVIQSPRHLIKEKRETATLKCYPIPRHDTVYWYQQGPGQDPQFLISFYEKMQSDKGSIPDRFSAQQFSDYHSELNMSSLELGDSALYFCASSFGFSGRDYEQYFGPGTRLTVT.

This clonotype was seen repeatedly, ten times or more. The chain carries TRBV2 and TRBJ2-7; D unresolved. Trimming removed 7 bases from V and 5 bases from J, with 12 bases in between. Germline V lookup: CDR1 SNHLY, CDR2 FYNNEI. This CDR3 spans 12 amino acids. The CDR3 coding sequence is TGTGCCAGCAAGACCAACCTACACGAGCAGTACTTC. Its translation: CASKTNLHEQYF.

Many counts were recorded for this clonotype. The CDR3 nucleotides are TGTGCCACCAGCAGAGATCGGCGGACAGTCAACACCGGGGAGCTGTTTTTT. Translated, it gives CATSRDRRTVNTGELFF. This chain joins TRBV15 and TRBJ2-2; tentative D call: TRBD1 (6 bases). This CDR3 region has 17 residues. The V gene lost 0 bases and the J gene lost 2 bases, with 13 bases spanning the gap. CDR1 is LNHNV, CDR2 YYDKDF, per germline (reference sequence). The variable domain in full, completed from reference TRBV15 and TRBJ2-2, reads DAMVIQNPRYQVTQFGKPVTLSCSQTLNHNVMYWYQQKSSQAPKLLFHYYDKDFNNEADTPDNFQSRRPNTSFCFLDIRSPGLGDTAMYLCATSRDRRTVNTGELFFGEGSRLTVL.

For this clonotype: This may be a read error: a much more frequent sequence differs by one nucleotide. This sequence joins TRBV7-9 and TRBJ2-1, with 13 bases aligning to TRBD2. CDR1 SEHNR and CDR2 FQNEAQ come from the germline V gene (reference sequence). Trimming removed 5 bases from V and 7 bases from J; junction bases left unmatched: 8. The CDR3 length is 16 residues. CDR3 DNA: TGTGCCAGCAGCGGACTAGCGGGAGTTTTGATGAATGAGCAGTTCTTC. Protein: CASSGLAGVLMNEQFF.

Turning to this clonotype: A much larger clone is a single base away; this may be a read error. The CDR3 DNA reads as TGTGCCAGCAACTCGACTAGCGGGAGCGACGAGCAGTACTTC. Translating gives CASNSTSGSDEQYF. This chain joins TRBV7-3 and TRBJ2-7; 12 bases align to TRBD2. Losses at the gene ends were 7 bases for V and 5 bases for J; bases not matched to a gene: 6. Germline V lookup: CDR1 SGHTA, CDR2 FQGTGA. The CDR3 consists of 14 residues. Combining the CDR3 with reference TRBV7-3 and TRBJ2-7 gives the whole variable domain GAGVSQTPSNKVTEKGKYVELRCDPISGHTALYWYRQSLGQGPEFLIYFQGTGAADDSGLPNDRFFAVRPEGSVSTLKIQRTERGDSAVYLCASNSTSGSDEQYFGPGTRLTVT.

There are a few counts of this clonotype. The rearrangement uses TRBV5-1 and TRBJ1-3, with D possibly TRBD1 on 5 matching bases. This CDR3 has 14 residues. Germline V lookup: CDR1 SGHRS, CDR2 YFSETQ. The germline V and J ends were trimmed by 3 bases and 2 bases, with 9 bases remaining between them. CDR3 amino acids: CASSYGTAGNTIYF. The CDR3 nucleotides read TGCGCCAGCAGCTATGGGACGGCTGGAAACACCATATATTTT.

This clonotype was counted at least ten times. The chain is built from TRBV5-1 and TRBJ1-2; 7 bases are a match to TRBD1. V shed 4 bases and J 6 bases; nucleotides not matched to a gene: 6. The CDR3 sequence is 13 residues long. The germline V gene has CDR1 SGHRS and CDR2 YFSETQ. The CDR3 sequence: CASSPSGTDGYTF. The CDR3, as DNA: TGCGCCAGCAGCCCGTCGGGGACAGATGGCTACACCTTC.